A single sample is the source of the 21 T cell receptor beta chains below, sequenced in a study of cytomegalovirus exposure and HLA in healthy donors. Clones were read by immunoSEQ multiplex PCR, and TCRdb kept only the in-frame ones, dropping some. Seen here are fewer than 100,000 clones, under 95% observed once, and the top ten hold less than 2.5%. The specimen was PBMCs. These receptors were collected from a man aged 25 to 45 in good health and CMV-seronegative.

The gene calls are TRBV10-1 and TRBJ1-1; D remains unclear. V was clipped by 5 bases and J by 1 base, with 11 bases between them. The CDR3 is 14 amino acids. CDR1 and CDR2 from the germline V gene are WNHNN and SYGVQD (reference sequence). Written as DNA, the CDR3 is TGCGCCAGCAGTAAGGGAGTCGGGAACACTGAAGCTTTCTTT. Translating gives CASSKGVGNTEAFF.

The rearrangement uses TRBV4-1 and TRBJ2-5; TRBD1 aligns across 9 bases. Unmatched junction bases numbered 0, after V lost 1 base and J lost 0 bases. Germline lookup yields CDR1 MGHRA and CDR2 YSYEKL. This CDR3 is 15 amino acids long. The CDR3 reads CASSQGDRDQETQYF. The CDR3 region has the DNA TGCGCCAGCAGCCAAGGGGACAGGGACCAAGAGACCCAGTACTTC.

The chain couples TRBV5-3 to TRBJ1-4; the D gene is possibly TRBD1 (5 bases). TRBV5-3 counts as an open reading frame of uncertain function. CDR3 length equals 15 residues. Trimming left V 1 base short and J 7 bases short, with 14 bases between. In DNA form, the CDR3 reads TGTGCCAGAAGCTTGCAGGGCACCCTCGGTGAAAAACTGTTTTTT. Its protein product is CARSLQGTLGEKLFF.

This chain connects TRBV5-5 to TRBJ1-3; D may be TRBD1 (6 bases). The CDR3 has 15 amino acids. Germline CDR1 is SGHKS and CDR2 is YYEKEE (reference sequence). Trimming shortened V by 0 bases and J by 0 bases, and 7 bases separated the two germline ends. The CDR3 nucleotides are TGTGCCAGCAGCTTGGAAGGGGGCTCTGGAAACACCATATATTTT. It translates to CASSLEGGSGNTIYF.

The chain carries TRBV5-1 and TRBJ1-4, with a possible D match to TRBD1 (6 bases). Per germline, CDR1 SGHRS and CDR2 YFSETQ. The length of the CDR3 is 16 residues. Trimming shortened V by 4 bases and J by 5 bases, and 18 bases separated the two germline ends. This CDR3 is CASSRDLQGGNEKLFF. The CDR3 DNA is TGCGCCAGCAGCAGGGACCTACAGGGTGGGAATGAAAAACTGTTTTTT. The variable domain in full, completed from reference TRBV5-1 and TRBJ1-4, reads KAGVTQTPRYLIKTRGQQVTLSCSPISGHRSVSWYQQTPGQGLQFLFEYFSETQRNKGNFPGRFSGRQFSNSRSEMNVSTLELGDSALYLCASSRDLQGGNEKLFFGSGTQLSVL.

This clone was seen a single time. The chain joins TRBV11-3 to TRBJ2-1, with 10 nucleotides matching TRBD2. Germline CDR1 and CDR2: SGHNT and YENEEA. The CDR3 covers 15 residues. Unmatched junction bases numbered 6, after V lost 1 base and J lost 9 bases. CDR3 region: CASSLVASGSSEQFF. The DNA for the CDR3 is TGTGCCAGCAGCTTAGTTGCTAGCGGGAGTAGTGAGCAGTTCTTC.

The gene calls are TRBV6-1 and TRBJ2-7; 9 bases fit TRBD1. J was trimmed by 4 bases and V by 7 bases; bases with no gene match: 5. Germline V lookup: CDR1 MNHNS, CDR2 SASEGT. CDR3 length: 13 residues. CDR3: CASTPGQGYEQYF. The CDR3 nucleotides are TGTGCCAGCACCCCGGGACAGGGTTACGAGCAGTACTTC.

The genes are TRBV10-2 and TRBJ1-1; D not resolved. Trimming took off 2 bases at V and 11 bases at J, with 12 bases between the two ends. Germline V gene data show CDR1 as WSHSY and CDR2 as SAAADI. The CDR3 length is 12 residues. This CDR3 reads CASSEISLAAFF. The CDR3 DNA is TGCGCCAGCAGTGAGATCAGCTTAGCGGCTTTCTTT.

The rearrangement uses TRBV19 and TRBJ1-5, with 7 bases fitting TRBD1. CDR1 is LNHDA, CDR2 SQIVND, per germline (reference sequence). Trimming took 3 bases from V and 7 from J; bases not matched to a gene: 15. The CDR3 runs 17 residues. CDR3 sequence (DNA): TGTGCCAGTAGTATGAACCGCGACAGGGCGAGGCTCCAGCCCCAGCATTTT. As protein: CASSMNRDRARLQPQHF.

CDR3 DNA: TGCGCCAGCAGCCCGGAACCGGGAGGGCGCCACGAGCAGTACTTC. It translates to CASSPEPGGRHEQYF. J is TRBJ2-7 and V is TRBV5-1, with 8 bases identical to TRBD2. Germline V gene data show CDR1 as SGHRS and CDR2 as YFSETQ. V shed 4 bases, J shed 5 bases, and the junction held 11 bases outside the gene matches. The CDR3 has 15 amino acids.

Only a few counts were recorded for this clone. The chain is built from TRBV27 and TRBJ2-7; 8 positions match TRBD2. The length of the CDR3 is 14 residues. The germline V gene encodes CDR1 MNHEY and CDR2 SMNVEV (reference sequence). Trimming cost V 6 bases and J 3 bases; bases outside gene matches: 7. DNA for the CDR3: TGTGCCAGCAGCCGCAGCGGGGGTCTCTACGAGCAGTACTTC. Its translation: CASSRSGGLYEQYF.

This chain joins TRBV28 and TRBJ2-7; TRBD2 is a possible D gene (5 bases). V dropped 6 bases and J dropped 6 bases, with 15 bases sitting between them. The CDR3 length is 13 residues. The V gene's germline CDR1 is MDHEN and CDR2 SYDVKM. DNA for the CDR3: TGTGCCAGCAGACGGGAACCGACCGGCGAGCAGTACTTC. It is translated as CASRREPTGEQYF.

This clone was seen just once. The chain joins TRBV6-1 to TRBJ1-2, with a weak D call TRBD1 (6 bases). Trimming cost V 6 bases and J 8 bases, with 19 bases left between them. The germline V gene has CDR1 MNHNS and CDR2 SASEGT. The CDR3 loop spans 14 amino acids. This chain's CDR3 is CASRITQGRLGYTF. The CDR3 DNA reads as TGTGCCAGCAGAATTACACAGGGTCGACTCGGCTACACCTTC.

V is TRBV2 and J is TRBJ2-7; 9 positions agree with TRBD1. Germline V gene lookup returns CDR1 SNHLY and CDR2 FYNNEI. V lost 5 bases and J lost 2; bases outside the gene matches: 4. This CDR3 has 14 amino acids. CDR3 sequence (DNA): TGTGCCAGCAGTTACAGGGGGCGTCCCTACGAGCAGTACTTC. As protein: CASSYRGRPYEQYF.

This chain links TRBV7-8 with TRBJ1-5; maybe TRBD1 (5 bases). The CDR3 spans 14 residues. CDR1 is SGHVS and CDR2 is FQNEAQ in the germline V gene. Trimming pared 1 base from V and 4 bases from J, leaving 8 bases between. This CDR3 is CASSLVDSNQPQHF. CDR3 sequence (DNA): TGTGCCAGCAGCTTAGTCGACAGTAATCAGCCCCAGCATTTT.

V is TRBV5-5 and J is TRBJ2-7; possibly TRBD1 for D (7 bases). The CDR3 extends over 14 amino acids. The ends were cut back, 4 bases at V and 5 bases at J, with 16 bases in the middle. Per the germline V gene, CDR1 is SGHKS and CDR2 is YYEKEE (reference sequence). The chain's CDR3 is CASSGLTGADEQYF. DNA for the CDR3: TGTGCCAGCAGCGGACTAACAGGGGCCGACGAGCAGTACTTC. Together with reference TRBV5-5 and TRBJ2-7, the CDR3 gives the full variable domain: DAGVTQSPTHLIKTRGQQVTLRCSPISGHKSVSWYQQVLGQGPQFIFQYYEKEERGRGNFPDRFSARQFPNYSSELNVNALLLGDSALYLCASSGLTGADEQYFGPGTRLTVT.

J is TRBJ2-1 and V is TRBV11-2; a weak D match, TRBD2 (5 bases). Germline CDR1 and CDR2: SGHAT and FQNNGV. V gave up 6 bases and J gave up 9 bases, with 15 bases separating them. CDR3 length: 13 residues. The CDR3 sequence: CASSPAARGEQFF. CDR3 sequence (DNA): TGTGCCAGCAGTCCCGCGGCCCGGGGTGAGCAGTTCTTC. The whole variable domain, filled in from reference TRBV11-2 and TRBJ2-1, reads EAGVAQSPRYKIIEKRQSVAFWCNPISGHATLYWYQQILGQGPKLLIQFQNNGVVDDSQLPKDRFSAERLKGVDSTLKIQPAKLEDSAVYLCASSPAARGEQFFGPGTRLTVL.

The chain is built from TRBV29-1 and TRBJ2-3, with D possibly TRBD1 on 5 matching bases. The CDR3 has 15 amino acids. CDR1 and CDR2 (germline): SQVTM, ANQGSEA. Trimming removed 1 base at V and 2 bases at J, with 13 bases between. Here the CDR3 DNA reads TGCAGCGTTGAAGCCCCCGACAGATTCACAGATACGCAGTATTTT. Its protein product is CSVEAPDRFTDTQYF.

V and J are TRBV4-2 and TRBJ2-5, with D unclear. V dropped 1 base and J dropped 4 bases, with 7 bases sitting between them. The CDR3 is made up of 13 amino acids. Germline V gene lookup returns CDR1 LGHNA and CDR2 YNFKEQ. Here the CDR3 DNA reads TGTGCCAGCAGCCAAGTTACCAGAGAGACCCAGTACTTC. Protein product: CASSQVTRETQYF.

This clone was detected once. The chain uses TRBV2 and TRBJ2-1; 12 positions match TRBD2. This CDR3 contains 14 residues. The V segment lost 6 bases and the J segment 16 bases; nucleotides outside the gene matches: 13. CDR1 and CDR2 from the germline V gene are SNHLY and FYNNEI. CDR3 amino acids: CASRTRLAGVFFFF. The CDR3, as DNA: TGTGCCAGCAGGACCCGACTAGCGGGGGTTTTTTTCTTCTTC.

In DNA form, the CDR3 reads TGTGCCAGCAGTTACGGAGTCAACACCGGGGAGCTGTTTTTT. Translating gives CASSYGVNTGELFF. The rearrangement uses TRBV6-5 and TRBJ2-2; no clear D gene. Looked up from germline, CDR1 is MNHEY and CDR2 is SVGAGI. This CDR3 is built from 14 residues. Deletions cut 2 bases from V and 2 bases from J, with 6 bases between.